These 23 T cell receptor beta chains were sequenced from one sample in a study of T cell responses to AZD1222 COVID-19 vaccine. Method: immunoSEQ multiplex PCR; TCRdb's copy keeps in-frame clones and lacks some. The sample yields approximately 74,000 clones, over 65% seen once. Here the sequenced sample was peripheral blood, taken 28 days after the second AZD1222 dose. The receptors derive from an adult who received the AZD1222 COVID-19 vaccine.

The CDR3 loop is CASSPGGGSPGQYF. CDR3 nucleotides: TGTGCCAGCAGCCCGGGGGGAGGTAGCCCTGGGCAGTACTTC. The V call is TRBV4-2, the J call TRBJ2-7; 7 bases map to TRBD2. With 4 bases clipped from V and 9 bases from J, the junction kept 12 bases outside the gene matches. This CDR3 is built from 14 residues. Germline V CDR1 and CDR2: LGHNA, YNFKEQ.

The chain joins TRBV29-1 to TRBJ1-1; D is possibly TRBD1 (6 bases). The CDR3 has 13 amino acids. Germline V gives CDR1 SQVTM, CDR2 ANQGSEA. Trimming took 6 bases from V and 0 from J, leaving 11 bases between them. The CDR3 protein is CSVRGQLNTEAFF. CDR3 bases: TGCAGCGTGCGTGGACAGTTGAACACTGAAGCTTTCTTT.

This rearrangement joins TRBV6-6 to TRBJ2-6; maybe TRBD1 (5 bases). This CDR3 contains 14 residues. Trimming shortened V by 11 bases and J by 0 bases, and 11 bases separated the two germline ends. Per germline, CDR1 MNHNY and CDR2 SVGAGI (reference sequence). CDR3 in DNA: TGTGCCGGGGCAGGGAACTCTGGGGCCAACGTCCTGACTTTC. This codes for CAGAGNSGANVLTF.

V gene TRBV11-1 combines with J gene TRBJ2-7, with TRBD2 matching over 7 bases. V was clipped by 5 bases and J by 4 bases; unmatched bases: 2. Germline V gene sequence: CDR1 SGHAT, CDR2 FQDESV (reference sequence). The CDR3 consists of 12 residues. The CDR3, as DNA: TGTGCCAGCAGCCCGGGGGGTTACGAGCAGTACTTC. The encoded protein is CASSPGGYEQYF.

This clone appeared once. The CDR3 sequence is CASSLSRMNTEAFF. The CDR3 nucleotides are TGTGCCAGCAGTTTATCGAGGATGAACACTGAAGCTTTCTTT. The genes are TRBV27 and TRBJ1-1; no firm D call. The CDR3 has 14 amino acids. V dropped 0 bases and J dropped 0 bases, with 5 bases sitting between them. The germline V gene has CDR1 MNHEY and CDR2 SMNVEV (reference sequence).

The chain recombines TRBV10-1 with TRBJ2-6; 9 bases match TRBD2. J gave up 0 bases and V 6 bases, and 6 bases lay outside the gene matches. Germline CDR1 WNHNN, CDR2 SYGVQD (reference sequence). The CDR3 extends over 17 amino acids. The CDR3 region is CASSPSGRFSGANVLTF. CDR3 nucleotides: TGCGCCAGCAGCCCGAGCGGGAGGTTCTCTGGGGCCAACGTCCTGACTTTC.

The chain links TRBV6-5 to TRBJ1-3; TRBD1 might be the D (5 bases). Trimming took off 1 base at V and 0 bases at J, with 7 bases between the two ends. CDR1 and CDR2 from the germline V gene are MNHEY and SVGAGI. This CDR3 spans 15 amino acids. In nucleotides, the CDR3 is TGTGCCAGCAGTTACTTTGGGGCCTCTGGAAACACCATATATTTT. Translation gives CASSYFGASGNTIYF.

V and J are TRBV6-5 and TRBJ2-7, with D possibly being TRBD1 (5 bases). V dropped 7 bases and J dropped 0 bases, with 10 bases sitting between them. Germline lookup yields CDR1 MNHEY and CDR2 SVGAGI. The CDR3 spans 13 residues. The CDR3 DNA follows: TGTGCCAGCAAGGGGCTAGTCTCCTACGAGCAGTACTTC. It encodes CASKGLVSYEQYF.

The chain is built from TRBV30 and TRBJ1-6; the D is unclear. The CDR3 is made up of 12 amino acids. Deletions cut 2 bases from V and 8 bases from J, with 7 bases between. Germline loops: CDR1 GTSNPN, CDR2 SVGIG (reference sequence). CDR3 region: CAWSLPYSPLHF. CDR3 sequence (DNA): TGTGCCTGGAGTCTACCGTATTCACCCCTCCACTTT.

The chain joins TRBV5-4 to TRBJ2-1, with 7 bases identical to TRBD2. This CDR3 region has 18 residues. Germline CDR1 and CDR2: SGHNT and YYREEE (reference sequence). J gave up 0 bases and V 0 bases, and 9 bases lay outside the gene matches. The chain's CDR3 is CASSLVSLAVSSYNEQFF. For the CDR3, the DNA is TGTGCCAGCAGCTTGGTATCTCTAGCGGTGAGCTCCTACAATGAGCAGTTCTTC.

The chain employs TRBV9 and TRBJ2-3; D ambiguous. The V end lost 4 bases, the J end lost 6 bases, and 12 bases lay between the germline ends. Germline CDR1 is SGDLS and CDR2 is YYNGEE. The CDR3 totals 13 residues. DNA of the CDR3: TGTGCCAGCAGCTACGTTCTCGAGGATACGCAGTATTTT. Amino acid sequence: CASSYVLEDTQYF.

The chain is built from TRBV7-2 and TRBJ2-1, with a weak D call TRBD2 (6 bases). In germline, CDR1 is SGHTA, CDR2 FQGNSA. This CDR3 has 14 amino acids. V lost 3 bases to trimming and J lost 6 bases, with 12 bases between them. The CDR3 bases are TGTGCCAGCAGCTTTAGCCCGACTAGCAATGAGCAGTTCTTC. This codes for CASSFSPTSNEQFF.

This clone was seen once. For the CDR3, the DNA is TGTGCCAGCAGCCTCCCAGGAGGAGATACGCAGTATTTT. It encodes CASSLPGGDTQYF. The chain combines TRBV14 with TRBJ2-3; D is possibly TRBD2 (5 bases). The CDR3 sequence is 13 residues long. Trimming stripped 4 bases from V and 5 bases from J, with 10 bases between. Germline V gene sequence: CDR1 SGHDN, CDR2 FVKESK. The variable domain in full, with the rest retrieved from reference TRBV14 and TRBJ2-3, is EAGVTQFPSHSVIEKGQTVTLRCDPISGHDNLYWYRRVMGKEIKFLLHFVKESKQDESGMPNNRFLAERTGGTYSTLKVQPAELEDSGVYFCASSLPGGDTQYFGPGTRLTVL.

The J gene is TRBJ1-3, the V gene TRBV25-1; D not resolved. The CDR3 is 16 residues long. The germline CDR1 and CDR2 sequences are MGHDK and SYGVNS. Trimming left V 1 base short and J 2 bases short, with 12 bases between. The chain's CDR3 is CASSESRGSAGNTIYF. The CDR3, as DNA: TGTGCCAGCAGTGAATCTCGGGGTTCCGCTGGAAACACCATATATTTT.

The V call is TRBV7-6, the J call TRBJ1-1; 7 bases fit TRBD1. The CDR3 has 15 amino acids. The J segment lost 3 bases and the V segment lost 5 bases, leaving 9 bases of the junction unmatched. Germline CDR1 is SGHVS and CDR2 is FNYEAQ. In DNA, the CDR3 is TGTGCCAGCAGCGCCCGACAGGGTTCGGACACTGAAGCTTTCTTT. It encodes CASSARQGSDTEAFF.

The chain uses TRBV18 and TRBJ1-4; D ambiguous. Germline loops: CDR1 KGHSH, CDR2 LQKENI. The CDR3 spans 11 residues. V lost 5 bases, J lost 8 bases, and 6 bases lay in between. CDR3 sequence: CASSSQEKLFF. The CDR3 bases are TGTGCCAGCTCATCACAGGAAAAACTGTTTTTT.

The rearrangement links TRBV7-3 to TRBJ2-3, with 9 nucleotides matching TRBD1. Per germline, CDR1 SGHTA and CDR2 FQGTGA. After removal of 4 bases from V and 0 bases from J, the junction contained 5 bases not matched to a gene. The CDR3 covers 16 residues. The CDR3 region is CASSWRDRVSTDTQYF. DNA for the CDR3: TGTGCCAGCAGCTGGCGGGACAGGGTGAGCACAGATACGCAGTATTTT.

This clone came up a few times. The CDR3 loop reads CASSLWSAEQYF. CDR3 DNA: TGTGCCAGCAGCTTGTGGAGTGCCGAGCAGTACTTC. The rearrangement links TRBV5-5 to TRBJ2-7; D remains unclear. Per germline, CDR1 SGHKS and CDR2 YYEKEE (reference sequence). The CDR3 contains 12 residues. V dropped 1 base and J dropped 6 bases, with 8 bases sitting between them.

This clone was counted between two and nine times. The V call is TRBV5-6, the J call TRBJ1-2, with unresolved D. Trimming left V 5 bases short and J 7 bases short, with 9 bases between. The germline CDR1 and CDR2 sequences are SGHDT and YYEEEE. This CDR3 spans 11 amino acids. DNA for the CDR3: TGTGCCAGCAGGGCCCTCTCTGGCTACACCTTC. It codes for CASRALSGYTF.

J is TRBJ2-1 and V is TRBV11-3; 8 bases are shared with TRBD2. CDR1 is SGHNT and CDR2 is YENEEA in the germline V gene. J gave up 10 bases and V 5 bases, and 13 bases lay outside the gene matches. The CDR3 is made up of 15 amino acids. The CDR3 bases are TGTGCCAGCAGCCCAATAGCGGGGCTAAGCGGCGAGCAGTTCTTC. Translated: CASSPIAGLSGEQFF.

J is TRBJ1-6 and V is TRBV2; 10 nucleotides match TRBD1. J lost 4 bases, V lost 7 bases, and 4 bases had no gene match. Per germline, CDR1 SNHLY and CDR2 FYNNEI. This CDR3 region has 15 residues. The CDR3 loop reads CASTRTGGYNSPLHF. As DNA, the CDR3 is TGTGCCAGCACTCGGACAGGGGGGTATAATTCACCCCTCCACTTT.

The V call is TRBV20-1, the J call TRBJ2-5; TRBD1 might be the D (6 bases). Germline V CDR1 and CDR2: DFQATT, SNEGSKA (reference sequence). The germline V and J ends were trimmed by 6 bases and 4 bases, with 18 bases remaining between them. This CDR3 has 14 amino acids. CDR3 in amino acids: CSASTGRGRETQYF. In DNA form, the CDR3 reads TGCAGTGCAAGTACAGGGCGAGGTAGAGAGACCCAGTACTTC.

This chain connects TRBV9 to TRBJ1-2; D remains unclear. The CDR3 contains 11 residues. With 4 bases removed from V and 8 bases from J, the gap between germline ends came to 9 bases. Germline loops: CDR1 SGDLS, CDR2 YYNGEE. This CDR3 is CASSSRGGYTF. CDR3 nucleotides: TGTGCCAGCAGCTCCCGAGGGGGCTACACCTTC.